This T cell receptor (beta chain) was retrieved from a study of cytomegalovirus exposure and HLA in healthy donors. The PCR ran on 60 Vbeta and 13 Jbeta primers. Original analysis: A follow-up analysis tallied some 80 million unique TCR beta chains, roughly 11 million shared. Clones were sequenced by immunoSEQ multiplex PCR, and TCRdb holds only the in-frame ones, with some missing. V, J and clone size are those of that table, while D and trimming were read from the DNA. This sample yields about 170,000 clones, of which under 80% are seen a single time; 2.5% to 3% belongs to the top ten. Regarding this clone: Its antigen remains unknown.

General study results and limits: In vitro, three CMV-associated chains proved specific for CMV antigens.

V was clipped by 6 bases and J by 2 bases, with 9 bases between them. The length of the CDR3 is 13 residues. Germline values: CDR1 SGHDN, CDR2 FVKESK. This clonotype was obtained from a man between 35 and 55 years old in good health and CMV-seronegative. The chain employs TRBV14 and TRBJ2-3; D unresolved. What was sequenced was PBMCs. Here the CDR3 reads CASSLDFTDTQYF. In nucleotides, the CDR3 is TGTGCCAGCAGTCTAGACTTCACAGATACGCAGTATTTT. The variable domain in full, with the rest retrieved from reference TRBV14 and TRBJ2-3, is EAGVTQFPSHSVIEKGQTVTLRCDPISGHDNLYWYRRVMGKEIKFLLHFVKESKQDESGMPNNRFLAERTGGTYSTLKVQPAELEDSGVYFCASSLDFTDTQYFGPGTRLTVL.